Listed below are T cell receptor beta chains from one sample, sequenced in a study of molecular identifiers for immune sequencing clone quantification. A single record per CDR3 protein comes from TCRdb applying MiXCR to the PCR reads. The sample lists around 480,000 distinct CDR3 sequences, 20% to 25% seen once, with 0.84% in the top ten. The sequenced sample was naive CD8+ T cells from blood, with Jurkat cell RNA spiked in. These receptor sequences come from a human donor in good health. Some libraries in this study had Jurkat cell RNA spiked in. Both conserved end residues are part of each CDR3. Each record gives: J gene, D gene, clone size, V gene, CDR3 protein, CDR3 DNA. D genes are given only for firm matches. Rows give clone size only sometimes, using once, few, many, or a class for an expanded clone.

TRBJ2-3,.,.,TRBV3-1,CASSQVEVLGDTQYF,TGTGCCAGCAGCCAAGTGGAGGTTCTGGGGGATACGCAGTATTTT
TRBJ1-5,.,.,TRBV3-1,CASSQDFPSRGPQHF,TGTGCCAGCAGCCAAGATTTCCCCTCCAGGGGACCTCAGCATTTT
TRBJ2-1,TRBD2,many,TRBV4-3,CASSQAGGYNEQFF,TGCGCCAGCAGCCAGGCGGGGGGATACAATGAGCAGTTCTTC
TRBJ2-1,.,.,TRBV9,CASSVGFSSYNEQFF,TGTGCCAGCAGCGTAGGTTTTAGCTCCTACAATGAGCAGTTCTTC
TRBJ2-1,TRBD2,few,TRBV27,CASSPLRVLAGGSHEQFF,TGTGCCAGCAGTCCCCTCCGTGTATTAGCGGGAGGTAGCCATGAGCAGTTCTTC
TRBJ2-7,.,.,TRBV6-1,CASHEHYEQYF,TGTGCCAGCCACGAACACTACGAGCAGTACTTC
TRBJ2-6,.,.,TRBV4-1,CASSQGINTGTGANVLTF,TGCGCCAGCAGCCAAGGGATCAATACAGGAACCGGGGCCAACGTCCTGACTTTC
TRBJ1-6,.,many,TRBV5-4,CASSPTGPGSPLHF,TGTGCCAGCAGCCCGACAGGTCCCGGTTCACCCCTCCACTTT
TRBJ2-5,.,.,TRBV28,CASGLGGTQYF,TGTGCGTCGGGGCTGGGTGGGACCCAGTACTTC
TRBJ2-5,TRBD2,many,TRBV24-1,CATSGPLGSGETQYF,TGTGCCACCAGTGGCCCCCTCGGTAGCGGGGAGACCCAGTACTTC
TRBJ2-1,.,.,TRBV29-1,CSVEKDNNEQFF,TGCAGCGTTGAAAAGGATAACAATGAGCAGTTCTTC
TRBJ1-3,TRBD1,few,TRBV11-2,CASTGQNSGNTIYF,TGTGCCAGCACGGGACAGAACTCTGGAAACACCATATATTTT
TRBJ1-4,.,.,TRBV7-8,CASSLDHSGEKLFF,TGTGCCAGCAGCTTAGACCACAGCGGTGAAAAACTGTTTTTT
TRBJ1-3,.,.,TRBV19,CASSMKGSGNTTYF,TGTGCCAGTAGTATGAAGGGGTCTGGAAACACCACATATTTT
TRBJ2-6,.,.,TRBV28,CASSPLRVTGANVLTF,TGTGCCAGCAGCCCCCTAAGGGTCACTGGGGCCAACGTCCTGACTTTC
TRBJ2-7,.,many,TRBV2,CASSAGEQYF,TGTGCCAGCAGTGCGGGGGAGCAGTACTTC
TRBJ2-7,.,many,TRBV12-3/TRBV12-4,CASSFGRVSSYEQYF,TGTGCCAGCAGTTTTGGACGGGTCAGCTCCTACGAGCAGTACTTC
TRBJ2-1,TRBD1,.,TRBV30,CAWSVPGGEQFF,TGTGCCTGGAGTGTACCAGGGGGCGAGCAGTTCTTC
TRBJ2-1,TRBD2,few,TRBV6-5,CASRAGVHNEQFF,TGTGCCAGCAGAGCGGGGGTACACAATGAGCAGTTCTTC
TRBJ2-1,TRBD1,few,TRBV5-1,CASSLATGQGYNEQFF,TGCGCCAGCAGCTTGGCCACTGGACAGGGGTACAATGAGCAGTTCTTC
TRBJ2-5,TRBD2,.,TRBV4-3,CASSPYGGSGNQETQYF,TGCGCCAGCAGCCCCTATGGTGGTAGCGGGAATCAAGAGACCCAGTACTTC
TRBJ2-7,TRBD2,few,TRBV19,CATTGTSGFYEQYF,TGTGCCACCACGGGAACTAGCGGGTTCTACGAGCAGTACTTC
TRBJ2-3,.,.,TRBV4-1,CASSQKFTGESTDTQYF,TGCGCCAGCAGCCAAAAGTTTACGGGAGAGAGCACAGATACGCAGTATTTT
TRBJ1-1,.,many,TRBV20-1,CSALTGAWAEAFF,TGCAGTGCTCTCACGGGGGCGTGGGCTGAAGCTTTCTTT
TRBJ2-3,.,many,TRBV28,CASQGVSDTQYF,TGTGCCAGTCAAGGGGTTTCAGATACGCAGTATTTT
TRBJ1-1,TRBD1,.,TRBV12-3/TRBV12-4,CASSPRQGIDTEAFF,TGTGCCAGCAGCCCTAGACAGGGGATAGACACTGAAGCTTTCTTT
TRBJ1-5,.,.,TRBV5-1,CASSLNSNRPQHF,TGCGCCAGCAGCTTGAATAGCAATCGGCCCCAGCATTTT
TRBJ1-2,.,many,TRBV14,CASSHVTRTEANYGYTF,TGTGCCAGCAGCCATGTCACGAGGACAGAAGCTAACTATGGCTACACCTTC